A selection of T cell receptor beta chains follows, all from one sample in a study of response to subunit inactivated influenza vaccine. From the RT-PCR reads, TCRdb called clonotypes with MiXCR, one entry per CDR3 protein. The sample consists of approximately 290,000 distinct CDR3 sequences, roughly 20% of them appearing once. Sequenced here: PBMCs from blood, sampled less than 22 months after vaccination. Receptor source: a man aged 50 to 75 who received an inactivated influenza vaccine. Both conserved end residues are part of each CDR3. D genes are given only for firm matches. Size values are once, few and many counts, or a class for expanded clones, and some rows have none.

clone size: -
J gene: TRBJ1-2
D gene: -
V gene: TRBV28
CDR3 DNA: TGTGCCAGCCACCAGAGGGGGGTTGGCTACACCTTC
CDR3 protein: CASHQRGVGYTF

clone size: -
J gene: TRBJ1-3
D gene: -
V gene: TRBV24-1
CDR3 DNA: TGTGCCACCAGTGACCCTGGCCGTGGAAACACCATATATTTT
CDR3 protein: CATSDPGRGNTIYF

clone size: -
J gene: TRBJ2-7
D gene: TRBD2
V gene: TRBV7-6
CDR3 DNA: TGTGCCAGCAGCTTCGGACTAGCTGACTCCTACGAGCAGTACTTC
CDR3 protein: CASSFGLADSYEQYF

clone size: many
J gene: TRBJ1-1
D gene: -
V gene: TRBV7-2
CDR3 DNA: TGTGCCAGCAGCTTAATTGGGGAGGGGTACACTGAAGCTTTCTTT
CDR3 protein: CASSLIGEGYTEAFF

clone size: -
J gene: TRBJ2-5
D gene: -
V gene: TRBV29-1
CDR3 DNA: TGCAGCCCACTGGTATGGGAGACCCAGTACTTC
CDR3 protein: CSPLVWETQYF

clone size: -
J gene: TRBJ2-3
D gene: TRBD2
V gene: TRBV4-2
CDR3 DNA: TGTGCCAGCAGCCAAGGAGGACTAGCGGGGGGATCAGATACGCAGTATTTT
CDR3 protein: CASSQGGLAGGSDTQYF

clone size: -
J gene: TRBJ2-7
D gene: -
V gene: TRBV20-1
CDR3 DNA: TGCAGTGCTAGCAGGTCTTCCTACGAGCAGTACTTC
CDR3 protein: CSASRSSYEQYF

clone size: -
J gene: TRBJ2-5
D gene: TRBD1
V gene: TRBV7-2
CDR3 DNA: TGTGCCAGCAGCTCCCGGGACAGGGCTGGGGGGACCCAGTACTTC
CDR3 protein: CASSSRDRAGGTQYF

clone size: many
J gene: TRBJ1-1
D gene: TRBD1
V gene: TRBV11-2
CDR3 DNA: TGTGCCAGCAGCTTACTACAGGGGAGGAACACTGAAGCTTTCTTT
CDR3 protein: CASSLLQGRNTEAFF

clone size: -
J gene: TRBJ2-1
D gene: TRBD2
V gene: TRBV15
CDR3 DNA: TGTGCCACCAGCAGAGACGCGGGAGCGTACAATGAGCAGTTCTTC
CDR3 protein: CATSRDAGAYNEQFF

clone size: -
J gene: TRBJ2-5
D gene: TRBD2
V gene: TRBV3-1
CDR3 DNA: TGTGCCAGCAGCCAAGATTCAGCTAGCGGGGGGTGGCAGTACTTC
CDR3 protein: CASSQDSASGGWQYF

clone size: -
J gene: TRBJ2-5
D gene: TRBD2
V gene: TRBV29-1
CDR3 DNA: TGCAGCTCCTTGACTAGCGGAGAGACCCAGTACTTC
CDR3 protein: CSSLTSGETQYF

clone size: -
J gene: TRBJ2-5
D gene: -
V gene: TRBV15
CDR3 DNA: TGTGCCACCAGCAGAGGGGGAGACTATCAAGAGACCCAGTACTTC
CDR3 protein: CATSRGGDYQETQYF

clone size: many
J gene: TRBJ1-2
D gene: -
V gene: TRBV4-2
CDR3 DNA: TGTGCCAGCAGCCAAGGGGACGCGTATGGCTACACCTTC
CDR3 protein: CASSQGDAYGYTF

clone size: -
J gene: TRBJ2-4
D gene: -
V gene: TRBV19
CDR3 DNA: TGTGCCAGTAGCCAGAGGACTCTAGCCAAAAACATTCAGTACTTC
CDR3 protein: CASSQRTLAKNIQYF

clone size: many
J gene: TRBJ1-1
D gene: -
V gene: TRBV29-1
CDR3 DNA: TGCAGCGTTGTGCAGGGCACAAACACTGAAGCTTTCTTT
CDR3 protein: CSVVQGTNTEAFF

clone size: -
J gene: TRBJ1-4
D gene: -
V gene: TRBV4-1
CDR3 DNA: TGCGCCAGCAGCCAAGATGCAGGGCCCGGTAATGAAAAACTGTTTTTT
CDR3 protein: CASSQDAGPGNEKLFF

clone size: -
J gene: TRBJ2-7
D gene: -
V gene: TRBV19
CDR3 DNA: TGTGCCAGTAGTATCGATGGGCCGTCCGAGCAGTACTTC
CDR3 protein: CASSIDGPSEQYF

clone size: -
J gene: TRBJ1-1
D gene: TRBD1
V gene: TRBV6-1
CDR3 DNA: TGTGCCAGCTGTCGGACAGGGGTTGTCGCTGAAGCTTTCTTT
CDR3 protein: CASCRTGVVAEAFF

clone size: few
J gene: TRBJ2-5
D gene: TRBD2
V gene: TRBV27
CDR3 DNA: TGTGCCAGCAGTTTCTCCCTAGCGGGAGGCGAGACCCAGTACTTC
CDR3 protein: CASSFSLAGGETQYF

clone size: -
J gene: TRBJ2-3
D gene: -
V gene: TRBV7-9
CDR3 DNA: TGTGCCAGCAGCTTAACCCAGACTTCAAGCACAGATACGCAGTATTTT
CDR3 protein: CASSLTQTSSTDTQYF

clone size: few
J gene: TRBJ1-4
D gene: TRBD1
V gene: TRBV11-2
CDR3 DNA: TGTGCCAGCAGCTTACTGAAGAGGACAGGATTGGAAAAACTGTTTTTT
CDR3 protein: CASSLLKRTGLEKLFF